The 29 T cell receptor beta chains below come from one sample, sequenced in a study of cytomegalovirus exposure and HLA in healthy donors. Primers for the PCR totalled 60 Vbeta and 13 Jbeta. Profiled with immunoSEQ multiplex PCR; TCRdb holds only in-frame clones, not every one. The data contain approximately 120,000 clones, less than 80% of them singletons. Sequenced sample: PBMCs. These receptors originate from a man between 50 and 59 years old in good health and CMV-seronegative.

V and J are TRBV5-1 and TRBJ2-7; 9 positions match TRBD2. In germline, CDR1 is SGHRS, CDR2 YFSETQ. The trim removed 4 bases at V and 2 bases at J, leaving 22 bases unmatched. This CDR3 is built from 20 residues. For the CDR3, the DNA is TGCGCCAGCAGCCTTACCCCGGGACTAGCCTCTTCGTCATTGCCCTACGAGCAGTACTTC. Amino acids: CASSLTPGLASSSLPYEQYF.

The V and J genes are TRBV7-2 and TRBJ2-5, with a tentative D call TRBD1 (6 bases). Germline V gene sequence: CDR1 SGHTA, CDR2 FQGNSA. The V gene lost 6 bases and the J gene lost 1 base, with 15 bases spanning the gap. CDR3 length: 15 residues. CDR3 residues: CASSYSRDTQETQYF. The CDR3 nucleotides are TGTGCCAGCAGTTATAGCCGGGACACCCAAGAGACCCAGTACTTC.

J is TRBJ1-2 and V is TRBV28, with D possibly matching TRBD1 (5 bases). V was clipped by 4 bases and J by 5 bases, with 17 bases between them. This CDR3 is 15 amino acids long. Looked up from germline, CDR1 is MDHEN and CDR2 is SYDVKM. CDR3: CASSSPRGGVYGYTF. The DNA of the CDR3 is TGTGCCAGCAGTTCCCCTCGGGGGGGGGTTTATGGCTACACCTTC.

The chain carries TRBV5-1 and TRBJ1-2; D gene unclear. The CDR3 has 13 residues. V was pared by 4 bases and J by 4 bases, with 11 bases between. The V gene's germline CDR1 is SGHRS and CDR2 YFSETQ. The CDR3 coding sequence is TGCGCCAGCAGCGATACAGATACCTATGGCTACACCTTC. Translation gives CASSDTDTYGYTF.

The rearrangement joins TRBV19 to TRBJ1-2; 7 bases are shared with TRBD1. J was trimmed by 4 bases and V by 7 bases; bases with no gene match: 9. Germline-derived CDR1 and CDR2 are LNHDA and SQIVND (reference sequence). This CDR3 spans 14 amino acids. Here the CDR3 reads CASTPGQSSYGYTF. The DNA of the CDR3 is TGTGCCAGTACTCCGGGACAGTCGTCCTATGGCTACACCTTC.

The chain employs TRBV30 and TRBJ1-4; D is uncertain. The CDR3 is 11 residues long. The V gene lost 5 bases and the J gene lost 8 bases, with 9 bases spanning the gap. The germline V gene has CDR1 GTSNPN and CDR2 SVGIG (reference sequence). For the CDR3, the DNA is TGTGCCTGGGGTCCCGAGGAAAAACTGTTTTTT. Translating it yields CAWGPEEKLFF.

This chain uses TRBV5-1 with TRBJ2-3, with 8 bases aligning to TRBD1. Germline loops: CDR1 SGHRS, CDR2 YFSETQ. V trimming: 4 bases; J trimming: 2 bases; junction bases outside the gene matches: 6. There are 15 residues in the CDR3. CDR3 sequence (DNA): TGCGCCAGCAGCCTAGACAGGGGAAACACAGATACGCAGTATTTT. Protein product: CASSLDRGNTDTQYF.

This chain joins TRBV4-2 and TRBJ2-1, with unresolved D. V gave up 0 bases and J gave up 4 bases, with 10 bases separating them. The CDR3 has 15 amino acids. Germline assignment: CDR1 LGHNA and CDR2 YNFKEQ. The CDR3 region is CASSQEVRGYNEQFF. CDR3 in DNA: TGTGCCAGCAGCCAAGAGGTTAGAGGATACAATGAGCAGTTCTTC.

The genes are TRBV27 and TRBJ2-1; 7 positions agree with TRBD2. In germline, CDR1 is MNHEY, CDR2 SMNVEV (reference sequence). V shed 4 bases and J 3 bases; nucleotides not matched to a gene: 6. This CDR3 is built from 15 residues. As DNA, the CDR3 is TGTGCCAGCAGTTCGGGACTACCTCACTACAATGAGCAGTTCTTC. It translates to CASSSGLPHYNEQFF.

The chain carries TRBV9 and TRBJ1-2, with TRBD1 matching 9 bases. With 0 bases clipped from V and 7 bases from J, the junction kept 10 bases outside the gene matches. The CDR3 spans 16 residues. Germline V lookup: CDR1 SGDLS, CDR2 YYNGEE. The CDR3 region has the DNA TGTGCCAGCAGCGTAGATTTAGAGGGGACAGGGTCTGGCTACACCTTC. It yields the protein CASSVDLEGTGSGYTF.

J is TRBJ2-3 and V is TRBV5-1, with D perhaps matching TRBD2 (6 bases). V lost 0 bases, J lost 2 bases, and 13 bases lay in between. Germline CDR1 is SGHRS and CDR2 is YFSETQ. The CDR3 consists of 16 residues. In DNA, the CDR3 is TGCGCCAGCAGCTTGGCCCAGCGGGTGCTCACAGATACGCAGTATTTT. It is translated as CASSLAQRVLTDTQYF.

In nucleotides, the CDR3 is TGCGCCAGCAGCTTTAGAAGCGGGGGACTGGATACGCAGTATTTT. Protein product: CASSFRSGGLDTQYF. The chain couples TRBV5-1 to TRBJ2-3; 8 nucleotides match TRBD2. V shed 2 bases, J shed 6 bases, and the junction held 8 bases outside the gene matches. The germline V gene has CDR1 SGHRS and CDR2 YFSETQ. The CDR3 has 15 residues.

The table lists this clone with a count of one. The chain links TRBV7-9 to TRBJ2-5; 8 bases line up with TRBD1. The trim removed 3 bases at V and 5 bases at J, leaving 8 bases unmatched. Germline lookup yields CDR1 SEHNR and CDR2 FQNEAQ (reference sequence). CDR3 length: 15 residues. CDR3 residues: CASSFRQGQSETQYF. The CDR3 bases are TGTGCCAGCAGCTTCCGACAGGGGCAATCGGAGACCCAGTACTTC.

The J gene is TRBJ1-1, the V gene TRBV20-1; D ambiguous. The CDR3 covers 11 residues. V gave up 4 bases and J gave up 5 bases, with 8 bases separating them. CDR1 is DFQATT and CDR2 is SNEGSKA in the germline V gene (reference sequence). In DNA form, the CDR3 reads TGCAGTGCTACAGTGTGGACTGAAGCTTTCTTT. This gives the protein CSATVWTEAFF.

The chain recombines TRBV5-6 with TRBJ2-5; D remains ambiguous. The CDR3 runs to 13 residues. V was pared by 0 bases and J by 1 base, with 4 bases between. In germline, CDR1 is SGHDT, CDR2 YYEEEE. CDR3 in amino acids: CASSLASQETQYF. CDR3 in DNA: TGTGCCAGCAGCTTGGCCAGCCAAGAGACCCAGTACTTC.

This clone was recorded a few times. At one boundary the junction diverges from the germline segment, which might be a read error. This sequence joins TRBV7-9 and TRBJ1-2; no clear D gene. Germline-derived CDR1 and CDR2 are SEHNR and FQNEAQ (reference sequence). This CDR3 contains 17 residues. CDR3 loop: CSSSQRSAREINYGYTF. The CDR3, as DNA: TGTTCCAGCAGCCAGCGGTCGGCAAGGGAAATTAACTATGGCTACACCTTC.

This clone has a handful of counts. The same CDR3 is also encoded by other DNA sequences in this sample. The chain uses TRBV13 and TRBJ1-3; D unresolved. From germline, CDR1 is PRHDT and CDR2 FYEKMQ (reference sequence). V gave up 2 bases and J gave up 0 bases, with 5 bases separating them. The CDR3 has 14 amino acids. The DNA of the CDR3 is TGTGCCAGCAGCTTACCGAGCTCTGGAAACACCATATATTTT. Translation gives CASSLPSSGNTIYF. The full variable domain, its missing parts supplied by reference TRBV13 and TRBJ1-3, is AAGVIQSPRHLIKEKRETATLKCYPIPRHDTVYWYQQGPGQDPQFLISFYEKMQSDKGSIPDRFSAQQFSDYHSELNMSSLELGDSALYFCASSLPSSGNTIYFGEGSWLTVV.

CDR3 DNA: TGTGCCAGCCAGCCCACTCCGGAGGGACAGGGGTGGAACATTCAGTACTTC. Residues: CASQPTPEGQGWNIQYF. The chain has TRBV19 and TRBJ2-4; 10 nucleotides line up with TRBD1. V lost 9 bases to trimming and J lost 7 bases; unmatched junction nucleotides: 18. This CDR3 comprises 17 residues. Germline values: CDR1 LNHDA, CDR2 SQIVND (reference sequence). Using reference TRBV19 and TRBJ2-4 for the parts outside the CDR3, the full variable domain is DGGITQSPKYLFRKEGQNVTLSCEQNLNHDAMYWYRQDPGQGLRLIYYSQIVNDFQKGDIAEGYSVSREKKESFPLTVTSAQKNPTAFYLCASQPTPEGQGWNIQYFGAGTRLSVL.

Details on this clone: This sample also contains other DNA sequences that code for the same CDR3. The V gene is TRBV5-1, the J gene TRBJ2-2; the match to TRBD1 covers 11 bases. The J segment lost 5 bases and the V segment lost 2 bases, leaving 5 bases of the junction unmatched. The CDR3 has 16 amino acids. The germline V gene has CDR1 SGHRS and CDR2 YFSETQ. As DNA, the CDR3 is TGCGCCAGCAGCTTCGGACAGGGGGCGCGAACCGGGGAGCTGTTTTTT. The encoded protein is CASSFGQGARTGELFF.

The chain is built from TRBV7-2 and TRBJ1-1; 9 nucleotides agree with TRBD1. Germline V gene data show CDR1 as SGHTA and CDR2 as FQGNSA. J lost 4 bases, V lost 3 bases, and 6 bases had no gene match. This CDR3 region has 15 residues. The CDR3 loop reads CASSFVQGAGTEAFF. The CDR3 DNA is TGTGCCAGCAGCTTCGTACAGGGGGCGGGCACTGAAGCTTTCTTT. The full variable domain, with the rest looked up from reference TRBV7-2 and TRBJ1-1, is GAGVSQSPSNKVTEKGKDVELRCDPISGHTALYWYRQSLGQGLEFLIYFQGNSAPDKSGLPSDRFSAERTGGSVSTLTIQRTQQEDSAVYLCASSFVQGAGTEAFFGQGTRLTVV.

In this sample, this clone turned up a few times. V is TRBV2 and J is TRBJ1-4; a possible D gene is TRBD1 (6 bases). This CDR3 region has 13 residues. The germline V gene has CDR1 SNHLY and CDR2 FYNNEI. Trimming stripped 8 bases from V and 5 bases from J, with 12 bases between. This chain's CDR3 is CASRTAFNEKLFF. The DNA of the CDR3 is TGTGCCAGCCGGACAGCGTTCAATGAAAAACTGTTTTTT.

The chain joins TRBV6-6 to TRBJ1-1, with TRBD1 identical over 8 bases. Germline V gene data show CDR1 as MNHNY and CDR2 as SVGAGI (reference sequence). J lost 2 bases, V lost 7 bases, and 6 bases had no gene match. CDR3 length: 14 amino acids. The chain's CDR3 is CASIGQGENTEAFF. In DNA, the CDR3 is TGTGCCAGCATAGGACAGGGTGAAAACACTGAAGCTTTCTTT.

The chain links TRBV28 to TRBJ2-2; D is unclear. V was pared by 10 bases and J by 5 bases, with 11 bases between. The CDR3 extends over 12 amino acids. Germline CDR1 reads MDHEN; CDR2 reads SYDVKM. The CDR3 region has the DNA TGTGCCACCCTATTCTGGACCGGGGAGCTGTTTTTT. This codes for CATLFWTGELFF.

The chain employs TRBV11-1 and TRBJ2-1; 11 bases match TRBD1. The CDR3 is 16 residues long. V trimming: 3 bases; J trimming: 7 bases; junction bases outside the gene matches: 8. Looked up from germline, CDR1 is SGHAT and CDR2 is FQDESV (reference sequence). The chain's CDR3 is CASSFRGTGGFNEQFF. The DNA for the CDR3 is TGTGCCAGCAGCTTCCGCGGGACAGGGGGTTTTAATGAGCAGTTCTTC.

This chain links TRBV7-3 with TRBJ2-1; D is perhaps TRBD2 (6 bases). The CDR3 runs 14 residues. V lost 3 bases and J 7 bases, leaving 13 bases between the germline ends. Looked up from germline, CDR1 is SGHTA and CDR2 is FQGTGA. CDR3 nucleotide sequence: TGTGCCAGCAGCTTTCTAGCTGGGGGGAATGAGCAGTTCTTC. It is translated as CASSFLAGGNEQFF.

The J gene is TRBJ2-5, the V gene TRBV7-9; 9 positions match TRBD2. The CDR3 covers 16 residues. V gave up 6 bases and J gave up 4 bases; unmatched junction bases: 12. CDR1 and CDR2 (germline): SEHNR, FQNEAQ (reference sequence). The CDR3 loop is CASRVGLAGKGETQYF. The CDR3 DNA sequence: TGTGCCAGCAGGGTGGGACTAGCTGGAAAAGGAGAGACCCAGTACTTC. Full variable domain (rest looked up from reference TRBV7-9 and TRBJ2-5): DTGVSQNPRHKITKRGQNVTFRCDPISEHNRLYWYRQTLGQGPEFLTYFQNEAQLEKSRLLSDRFSAERPKGSFSTLEIQRTEQGDSAMYLCASRVGLAGKGETQYFGPGTRLLVL.

The gene calls are TRBV13 and TRBJ2-5; 11 bases fit TRBD1. The CDR3 runs to 17 residues. The trim removed 3 bases at V and 5 bases at J, leaving 11 bases unmatched. In germline, CDR1 is PRHDT, CDR2 FYEKMQ (reference sequence). Written as DNA, the CDR3 is TGTGCCAGCAGCTTGGGACAGGGGGTCAGTCAGGGGGAGACCCAGTACTTC. Protein: CASSLGQGVSQGETQYF.

This chain joins TRBV9 and TRBJ1-1, with a tentative D call TRBD1 (6 bases). This CDR3 region has 15 residues. V was pared by 7 bases and J by 3 bases, with 19 bases between. Germline loops: CDR1 SGDLS, CDR2 YYNGEE. The CDR3 protein is CASPPAGGGYTEAFF. CDR3 nucleotides: TGTGCCAGCCCCCCCGCCGGTGGGGGCTACACTGAAGCTTTCTTT.

V usage is TRBV5-4 and J usage is TRBJ2-1, with D perhaps TRBD1 (5 bases). The V gene lost 4 bases and the J gene lost 6 bases, with 17 bases spanning the gap. Germline CDR1 SGHNT, CDR2 YYREEE (reference sequence). The CDR3 is 15 residues long. The CDR3 sequence is CASSPVGATFNEQFF. The CDR3 DNA sequence: TGTGCCAGCAGCCCGGTAGGGGCCACGTTCAATGAGCAGTTCTTC.